What follows are 25 T cell receptor beta chains derived from one specimen sequenced in a study of blood T cell repertoires in COVID-19. Method: immunoSEQ multiplex PCR; TCRdb's copy keeps in-frame clones and lacks some. Of more than 100,000 clones in the sample, 65% to 90% are singletons; the top ten hold about 8.4%. Input material: peripheral blood. The source of these receptors is a woman aged 55-75 years with active or convalescent COVID-19.

This clone was observed a single time. The chain recombines TRBV7-9 with TRBJ2-1; 9 nucleotides line up with TRBD1. The CDR3 spans 15 residues. Looked up from germline, CDR1 is SEHNR and CDR2 is FQNEAQ (reference sequence). After removal of 5 bases from V and 1 base from J, the junction contained 3 bases not matched to a gene. The CDR3 reads CASSNRGQSYNEQFF. CDR3 DNA sequence: TGTGCCAGCAGCAACAGGGGGCAGTCCTACAATGAGCAGTTCTTC.

In nucleotides, the CDR3 is TGTGCCAGCAGTCGACTAGCGGGGGGTTGGGAGCTGTTTTTT. Translated, it gives CASSRLAGGWELFF. The chain combines TRBV6-2 or TRBV6-3 with TRBJ2-2, with 13 bases aligning to TRBD2. V gave up 5 bases and J gave up 9 bases; unmatched junction bases: 3. Germline assignment: CDR1 MNHEY and CDR2 SVGEGT. The length of the CDR3 is 14 residues.

This clone was seen just once. The rearrangement uses TRBV5-5 and TRBJ1-3; D remains ambiguous. Trimming removed 0 bases at V and 0 bases at J, with 4 bases between. The CDR3 has 14 residues. Per germline, CDR1 SGHKS and CDR2 YYEKEE (reference sequence). The CDR3 here is CASSLVFSGNTIYF. The CDR3 DNA sequence: TGTGCCAGCAGCTTGGTCTTCTCTGGAAACACCATATATTTT.

V is TRBV2 and J is TRBJ2-3; the D gene is possibly TRBD2 (6 bases). Trimming removed 7 bases from V and 4 bases from J, with 18 bases in between. The CDR3 loop spans 15 amino acids. Germline values: CDR1 SNHLY, CDR2 FYNNEI. The CDR3 loop reads CASNLGDGRPDTQYF. DNA for the CDR3: TGTGCCAGCAATCTGGGGGACGGGAGACCAGATACGCAGTATTTT.

V gene TRBV5-1 combines with J gene TRBJ2-5, with TRBD2 identical over 11 bases. The trim removed 0 bases at V and 5 bases at J, leaving 6 bases unmatched. Germline V gives CDR1 SGHRS, CDR2 YFSETQ. The CDR3 extends over 16 amino acids. The DNA of the CDR3 is TGCGCCAGCAGCTTGGGACGGGGACTAGCGGACGAGACCCAGTACTTC. Its protein is CASSLGRGLADETQYF.

This clone was seen a handful of times. The chain carries TRBV11-2 and TRBJ2-3; D gene uncertain. The V end lost 0 bases, the J end lost 2 bases, and 15 bases lay between the germline ends. Germline CDR1 and CDR2: SGHAT and FQNNGV. This CDR3 comprises 17 residues. The CDR3 DNA reads as TGTGCCAGCAGCTTAGATGGGCGCCAGGTATACACAGATACGCAGTATTTT. Encoded protein: CASSLDGRQVYTDTQYF.

The CDR3 bases are TGTGCCAGCAGTTTAAGCCCCTGGGATACGCAGTATTTT. It yields the protein CASSLSPWDTQYF. The V gene is TRBV28, the J gene TRBJ2-3, with D hard to call. Germline V gene sequence: CDR1 MDHEN, CDR2 SYDVKM. The V gene lost 2 bases and the J gene lost 6 bases, with 9 bases spanning the gap. The length of the CDR3 is 13 residues.

J is TRBJ1-5 and V is TRBV28; D is undetermined. This CDR3 is 14 amino acids long. V was clipped by 3 bases and J by 5 bases, with 11 bases between them. The germline V gene has CDR1 MDHEN and CDR2 SYDVKM. CDR3 bases: TGTGCCAGCAGTTTCCCCGGAGGATATCAGCCCCAGCATTTT. Amino acid sequence: CASSFPGGYQPQHF.

V usage is TRBV11-2 and J usage is TRBJ2-1, with 9 bases aligning to TRBD2. The CDR3 has 16 amino acids. Trimming at V came to 3 bases and at J to 7 bases, leaving 10 bases not matched to a gene. CDR1 and CDR2 from the germline V gene are SGHAT and FQNNGV. The CDR3 spells CASSFRGAGGGNEQFF. The CDR3 bases are TGTGCCAGCAGCTTCCGGGGAGCGGGGGGCGGAAATGAGCAGTTCTTC.

This rearrangement joins TRBV7-7 to TRBJ2-2; the D is unclear. Germline lookup yields CDR1 SSHAT and CDR2 FNYEAQ (reference sequence). V lost 5 bases, J lost 6 bases, and 10 bases lay in between. This CDR3 has 13 residues. For the CDR3, the DNA is TGTGCCAGCAGCCTAAATCGTGCCGGGGAGCTGTTTTTT. Translated: CASSLNRAGELFF. Variable domain in full (rest from reference TRBV7-7 and TRBJ2-2): GAGVSQSPRYKVTKRGQDVTLRCDPISSHATLYWYQQALGQGPEFLTYFNYEAQPDKSGLPSDRFSAERPEGSISTLTIQRTEQRDSAMYRCASSLNRAGELFFGEGSRLTVL.

The chain has TRBV28 and TRBJ2-6; a possible D gene is TRBD2 (5 bases). Looked up from germline, CDR1 is MDHEN and CDR2 is SYDVKM. V lost 2 bases and J 4 bases, leaving 12 bases between the germline ends. The CDR3 length is 16 residues. Here the CDR3 DNA reads TGTGCCAGCAGTTTAAGCCCGGGGAACGGGGCCAACGTCCTGACTTTC. Translation gives CASSLSPGNGANVLTF.

The CDR3 bases are TGTGCCAGCAGCCCATCGACAGGGGACAATCAGCCCCAGCATTTT. Translating it yields CASSPSTGDNQPQHF. The rearrangement uses TRBV7-8 and TRBJ1-5; TRBD1 agrees at 8 bases. This CDR3 is 15 amino acids long. The V gene's germline CDR1 is SGHVS and CDR2 FQNEAQ. The J segment lost 3 bases and the V segment lost 5 bases, leaving 6 bases of the junction unmatched.

The J gene is TRBJ1-1, the V gene TRBV19, with TRBD1 as a possible D gene (6 bases). CDR1 LNHDA and CDR2 SQIVND come from the germline V gene (reference sequence). Trimming removed 1 base at V and 4 bases at J, with 16 bases between. This CDR3 spans 16 amino acids. DNA for the CDR3: TGTGCCAGTAGTATAGTCGGGGGGCCTATCGGCACTGAAGCTTTCTTT. As protein: CASSIVGGPIGTEAFF.

V and J are TRBV9 and TRBJ2-7, with TRBD2 identical over 9 bases. Germline V gene sequence: CDR1 SGDLS, CDR2 YYNGEE. This CDR3 region has 15 residues. Trimming at V came to 0 bases and at J to 5 bases, leaving 6 bases not matched to a gene. The CDR3 sequence is CASSVGGLASHEQYF. For the CDR3, the DNA is TGTGCCAGCAGCGTAGGGGGACTAGCCAGCCACGAGCAGTACTTC.

The rearrangement links TRBV10-2 to TRBJ1-4; 7 bases are shared with TRBD1. This CDR3 region has 15 residues. Trimming cost V 2 bases and J 7 bases; bases outside gene matches: 7. CDR1 and CDR2 from the germline V gene are WSHSY and SAAADI. The CDR3 protein is CASSEPTTGTEKLFF. CDR3 coding DNA: TGCGCCAGCAGTGAGCCAACGACAGGGACTGAAAAACTGTTTTTT.

This rearrangement joins TRBV7-2 to TRBJ1-2; 9 positions match TRBD1. Germline values: CDR1 SGHTA, CDR2 FQGNSA. The CDR3 loop spans 15 amino acids. Germline trimming cut 5 bases from V and 6 bases from J; bases unmatched to any gene: 10. In nucleotides, the CDR3 is TGTGCCAGCAGCACCACGGGTGGGACAGGGAATGGCTACACCTTC. Its translation: CASSTTGGTGNGYTF.

This clone has only one observation. The J gene is TRBJ1-5, the V gene TRBV29-1; D not certain. Germline V lookup: CDR1 SQVTM, CDR2 ANQGSEA. This CDR3 has 14 residues. V lost 5 bases and J 0 bases, leaving 11 bases between the germline ends. Here the CDR3 DNA reads TGCAGCGTTAAGTTCGGGTATAGCAATCAGCCCCAGCATTTT. It translates to CSVKFGYSNQPQHF.

V and J are TRBV4-2 and TRBJ2-1, with 7 bases identical to TRBD2. The CDR3 length is 18 residues. From germline, CDR1 is LGHNA and CDR2 YNFKEQ. Losses at the gene ends were 1 base for V and 1 base for J; bases not matched to a gene: 10. CDR3 protein: CASSQGQGGESSYNEQFF. The CDR3 nucleotides are TGTGCCAGCAGCCAAGGCCAGGGAGGGGAATCATCCTACAATGAGCAGTTCTTC.

V and J are TRBV6-5 and TRBJ2-7; 7 bases fit TRBD2. V lost 0 bases, J lost 2 bases, and 4 bases stayed unmatched. Germline lookup yields CDR1 MNHEY and CDR2 SVGAGI. The CDR3 consists of 15 residues. This chain's CDR3 is CASSYSQRGTYEQYF. The CDR3 nucleotides read TGTGCCAGCAGTTACTCGCAGCGGGGCACCTACGAGCAGTACTTC.

The chain carries TRBV5-6 and TRBJ2-2, with D possibly matching TRBD1 (5 bases). Germline lookup yields CDR1 SGHDT and CDR2 YYEEEE. The CDR3 totals 14 residues. V was cut by 0 bases and J by 4 bases, with 7 bases left in between. The CDR3 is CASSLDRSTGELFF. The CDR3 region has the DNA TGTGCCAGCAGCTTGGACAGGTCCACCGGGGAGCTGTTTTTT.

This chain connects TRBV28 to TRBJ2-7; 8 bases agree with TRBD2. The germline CDR1 and CDR2 sequences are MDHEN and SYDVKM. Germline trimming cut 6 bases from V and 1 base from J; bases unmatched to any gene: 8. The CDR3 has 15 residues. The CDR3 DNA reads TGTGCCAGCAGCCCACATTTAGCGGGATCCTACGAGCAGTACTTC. The encoded protein is CASSPHLAGSYEQYF. Full variable domain (missing parts from reference TRBV28 and TRBJ2-7): DVKVTQSSRYLVKRTGEKVFLECVQDMDHENMFWYRQDPGLGLRLIYFSYDVKMKEKGDIPEGYSVSREKKERFSLILESASTNQTSMYLCASSPHLAGSYEQYFGPGTRLTVT.

This clone was counted between two and nine times. V is TRBV7-2 and J is TRBJ1-3; D perhaps matches TRBD1 (5 bases). CDR1 is SGHTA, CDR2 FQGNSA, per germline. V was cut by 5 bases and J by 0 bases, with 11 bases left in between. The CDR3 extends over 15 amino acids. Written as DNA, the CDR3 is TGTGCCAGCAGCACCTCAGGGATCTCTGGAAACACCATATATTTT. Amino acids: CASSTSGISGNTIYF.

The chain combines TRBV4-1 with TRBJ2-1; TRBD2 agrees at 12 bases. V shed 4 bases and J 4 bases; nucleotides not matched to a gene: 5. Germline assignment: CDR1 MGHRA and CDR2 YSYEKL. The CDR3 is 16 residues long. Here the CDR3 reads CASSPRTSGMYNEQFF. CDR3 DNA: TGCGCCAGCAGCCCTCGGACTAGCGGGATGTACAATGAGCAGTTCTTC.

V gene TRBV10-3 combines with J gene TRBJ2-5; D ambiguous. The CDR3 is 14 residues long. Germline loops: CDR1 ENHRY, CDR2 SYGVKD. Between the trimmed V and J ends, which lost 3 bases and 5 bases, there was a span of 13 bases. CDR3 sequence reads: CAISEFGDLETQYF. The CDR3, as DNA: TGTGCCATCAGTGAATTTGGAGACCTCGAGACCCAGTACTTC.

CDR3 coding DNA: TGCGCCAGCAGCCCCTCTGGACAGGTGACGACTGAAGCTTTCTTT. Its protein product is CASSPSGQVTTEAFF. The rearrangement links TRBV5-1 to TRBJ1-1, with 7 bases aligning to TRBD1. CDR1 and CDR2 from the germline V gene are SGHRS and YFSETQ. Unmatched junction bases numbered 11, after V lost 4 bases and J lost 5 bases. The CDR3 totals 15 residues.